This TCR beta chain was found in a study of a mutant IDH1 vaccine in newly diagnosed glioma. As for the study in general: Vaccines were first given 4-6 weeks after radiotherapy alone, or with temozolomide cycles.

V lost 1 base to trimming and J lost 6 bases, with 8 bases between them. Per germline, CDR1 SGHTS and CDR2 YDEGEE. The length of the CDR3 is 14 residues. The time point here: week 23, last vaccination. Doses comprised 300 ug of mutant IDH1 20-mer peptide each, plus topical imiquimod. Astrocytomas that were new, WHO grade 3 or 4, IDH1-mutant and ATRX-lost were present in the donors. Here immunoSEQ multiplex PCR was the method, and the copy in TCRdb shows in-frame clones only, minus some. The sample contains 50,000 to 70,000 clones, under 90% of which appear only once. With regard to this clone: What it binds is unknown.

The source material was PBMCs, sampled from a glioma patient whose treatment included an IDH1 peptide vaccine. The rearrangement joins TRBV5-8 to TRBJ1-6, with TRBD1 as a possible D gene (5 bases). This TCR was recovered from a man aged 18 to 29 with glioma. In nucleotides, the CDR3 is TGTGCCAGCAGCTTGCAGGGTGGTAATTCACCCCTCCACTTT. This gives the protein CASSLQGGNSPLHF.